A selection of T cell receptor beta chains follows, all from one sample in a study of shared clonotypes between healthy human individuals. The repertoire was sequenced with immunoSEQ multiplex PCR; TCRdb's copy has only in-frame clones and lacks some. The table includes about 2 million clones, 90% to 95% detected once. Material: naive CD4+ T cells sorted from blood. These receptors all come from a man aged 18 to 35 in good health. The CDR3 runs from the conserved cysteine through the conserved F or W. The D gene is left open where the match is weak. Clone sizes are given selectively: once, few, many, or a class where the clone is expanded.

j_gene,abundance,v_gene,d_gene,CDR3nt,CDR3aa
TRBJ1-6,-,TRBV7-9,-,TGTGCCAGCACTTCTAACGGGGTTAGCTCCTATAATTCACCCCTCCACTTT,CASTSNGVSSYNSPLHF
TRBJ2-1,-,TRBV28,TRBD1,TGTGCCAGCAGTTCGGCCGGGACAGGAGACAATGAGCAGTTCTTC,CASSSAGTGDNEQFF
TRBJ1-5,-,TRBV30,TRBD1,TGTGCCTGCCAGAAGGGGGCCGGACTCAATCAGCCCCAGCATTTT,CACQKGAGLNQPQHF
TRBJ2-1,-,TRBV29-1,TRBD2,TGCAGCGTTTCACGGACTAGCGGGAGGGCCGGTGAGCAGTTCTTC,CSVSRTSGRAGEQFF
TRBJ2-3,-,TRBV5-1,-,TGCGCCAGCAGCTTGTCTGGGCCTAGCACAGATACGCAGTATTTT,CASSLSGPSTDTQYF
TRBJ1-5,-,TRBV28,TRBD1,TGTGCCAGCAGTTTCGGGGACAGGGTGAACCAGCCCCAGCATTTT,CASSFGDRVNQPQHF
TRBJ1-2,-,TRBV5-1,TRBD1,TGCGCCAGCAGCCCAGGGACAGCCTCTAACTATGGCTACACCTTC,CASSPGTASNYGYTF
TRBJ2-1,-,TRBV7-9,TRBD2,TGTGCCAGCAGCGGTCTAGCGGGAGGATTCAATGAGCAGTTCTTC,CASSGLAGGFNEQFF
TRBJ2-2,-,TRBV7-2,-,TGTGCCAGCAGCAGCCGGGTATCAATAATGAACACCGGGGAGCTGTTTTTT,CASSSRVSIMNTGELFF
TRBJ2-7,few,TRBV30,-,TGTGCCTGGAGTATCGGGGGGACACCGATCTACGAGCAGTACTTC,CAWSIGGTPIYEQYF
TRBJ2-2,-,TRBV5-1,-,TGCGCCAGCAAAGGTACACGCCTAAACACCGGGGAGCTGTTTTTT,CASKGTRLNTGELFF
TRBJ1-2,-,TRBV4-2,-,TGTGCCAGCAGCCAGGGCGGGGGGGGAAAAGTCTCTGGCTACACCTTC,CASSQGGGGKVSGYTF
TRBJ2-1,-,TRBV9,-,TGTGCCAGCAGCGTAGCTAGCAGGGGTGGGTCCTACAATGAGCAGTTCTTC,CASSVASRGGSYNEQFF
TRBJ2-4,-,TRBV5-6,-,TGTGCCAGCAGCTACGACAGATACCTAGCCAAAAACATTCAGTACTTC,CASSYDRYLAKNIQYF
TRBJ2-7,-,TRBV6-6,-,TGTGCCAGCAGTACAAACTACGAGCAGTACTTC,CASSTNYEQYF
TRBJ2-1,-,TRBV5-1,-,TGCGCCAGCAGCTTGAGGCGAAGCTCCTACAATGAGCAGTTCTTC,CASSLRRSSYNEQFF
TRBJ2-7,-,TRBV6-5,-,TGTGCCAGCAGTTACTCGACAGGAGGTCACTACGAGCAGTACTTC,CASSYSTGGHYEQYF
TRBJ2-7,-,TRBV6-6,-,TGTGCCAGCAGCCCCAGGGCACCTCTCTACGAGCAGTACTTC,CASSPRAPLYEQYF
TRBJ1-2,-,TRBV2,-,TGTGCCAGCAGTGGAGCTAACTATGGCTACACCTTC,CASSGANYGYTF
TRBJ2-6,-,TRBV13,-,TGTGCCAGCAGCCTGGTTGAATTGGGTGACTCTGGGGCCAACGTCCTGACTTTC,CASSLVELGDSGANVLTF
TRBJ2-7,-,TRBV5-1,-,TGCGCCAGCAGCGAGAGCGGATACGAGCAGTACTTC,CASSESGYEQYF
TRBJ2-7,once,TRBV5-1,-,TGCGCCAGCAGCGTGCTGGGGGCCGCGGGAGAGCAGTACTTC,CASSVLGAAGEQYF
TRBJ1-4,-,TRBV7-2,TRBD1,TGTGCCAGCAGCTTAACAGGGGGGACTAATGAAAAACTGTTTTTT,CASSLTGGTNEKLFF
TRBJ1-1,once,TRBV9,TRBD1,TGTGCCAGCAGCCCAGAGCAGGGGGCGGACGAAGCTTTCTTT,CASSPEQGADEAFF
TRBJ2-6,-,TRBV18,-,TGTGCCAGCTCCCCCTTGACAGTGACTGGGGCCAACGTCCTGACTTTC,CASSPLTVTGANVLTF
TRBJ2-5,-,TRBV6-1,-,TGTGCCAGCAGTCGGACTCGAGAGACCCAGTACTTC,CASSRTRETQYF
TRBJ2-1,-,TRBV4-3,-,TGCGCCAGCAGCCAATCATGGGAGTACAATGAGCAGTTCTTC,CASSQSWEYNEQFF
TRBJ2-7,once,TRBV7-2,TRBD2,TGTGCCAGCAGCTCACAAGCCGGGACTAGCATCTACGAGCAGTACTTC,CASSSQAGTSIYEQYF
TRBJ2-7,-,TRBV28,-,TGTGCCAGCAGTTTGCTCCCCTACGAGCAGTACTTC,CASSLLPYEQYF
TRBJ1-2,once,TRBV6-5,TRBD1,TGTGCCAGCAGTTACTCAGGGGGACAGGGCTATGGCTACACCTTC,CASSYSGGQGYGYTF
TRBJ2-7,-,TRBV7-9,-,TGTGCCAGCATCGAAGGGGAAACCTACGAGCAGTACTTC,CASIEGETYEQYF
TRBJ1-2,-,TRBV5-1,-,TGCGCCAGCAATTTGGAGGCGGGGAGCTCTGGCTACACCTTC,CASNLEAGSSGYTF
TRBJ1-5,-,TRBV19,-,TGTGCCAGTAGTATAGTAGTATTTCAGCCCCAGCATTTT,CASSIVVFQPQHF
TRBJ2-3,-,TRBV9,-,TGTGCCAGCAGCGTACAGGACAAGGGCAAAGGTACGCAGTATTTT,CASSVQDKGKGTQYF
TRBJ2-7,-,TRBV5-5,-,TGTGCCAGCAGCAGGGCAAACGAGCAGTACTTC,CASSRANEQYF
TRBJ2-5,-,TRBV5-1,TRBD1,TGCGCCAGCAGCCTGCGGACAGGGAGAGGGTTCCGAGAGACCCAGTACTTC,CASSLRTGRGFRETQYF
TRBJ2-2,-,TRBV2,-,TGTGCCAGCCTTAAGGCGGGGTCGAACACCGGGGAGCTGTTTTTT,CASLKAGSNTGELFF
TRBJ2-1,-,TRBV12-5,-,TGTGCTAGTGTGGGCGGATCCTCCTACAATGAGCAGTTCTTC,CASVGGSSYNEQFF
TRBJ1-4,once,TRBV9,-,TGTGCCAGCAGCGCCCGGGGTTGGGCGGGTGAAAAACTGTTTTTT,CASSARGWAGEKLFF
TRBJ2-1,-,TRBV5-1,TRBD2,TGCGCCAGCAGCTTGGATAGCGGGAGGGCCAATGAGCAGTTCTTC,CASSLDSGRANEQFF
TRBJ2-5,once,TRBV6-6,-,TGTGCCAGCAGTTACTCGATGATAGAGACCCAGTACTTC,CASSYSMIETQYF
TRBJ1-6,few,TRBV7-2,-,TGTGCCAGCAGCTTCGTCTATAATTCACCCCTCCACTTT,CASSFVYNSPLHF
TRBJ1-1,once,TRBV5-1,-,TGCGCCAGCAGCCCCACTGCAGGCCTGAACACTGAAGCTTTCTTT,CASSPTAGLNTEAFF
TRBJ1-5,-,TRBV7-8,-,TGTGCCAGCACCCTACAGCTCAATCAGCCCCAGCATTTT,CASTLQLNQPQHF
TRBJ1-4,-,TRBV29-1,-,TGCAGCGTTGAGGTGTTTAAGCGTGAAAAACTGTTTTTT,CSVEVFKREKLFF
TRBJ1-5,-,TRBV28,-,TGTGCCAGCAGTTCCCCGGGGGGGGATCAGCCCCAGCATTTT,CASSSPGGDQPQHF
TRBJ2-7,-,TRBV25-1,TRBD1,TGTGCCAGCAGTGGGAACAGGGGGTTCCCCTACGAGCAGTACTTC,CASSGNRGFPYEQYF
TRBJ2-5,-,TRBV6-6,-,TGTGCCAGCCGGACCAGGGAGGACCAGTACTTC,CASRTREDQYF
TRBJ2-7,few,TRBV18,TRBD1,TGTGCCAGCTCACCACCGGGACAGGGATCCTACGAGCAGTACTTC,CASSPPGQGSYEQYF
TRBJ2-2,-,TRBV4-3,TRBD2,TGCGCCAGCAGCCAAGAGACCCCAACTTGGAGCGGGAGGGCTACCGGGGAGCTGTTTTTT,CASSQETPTWSGRATGELFF
TRBJ2-1,-,TRBV6-1,-,TGTGCCAGCAGTGAACCGGGAGTATCCTACAATGAGCAGTTCTTC,CASSEPGVSYNEQFF
TRBJ2-5,once,TRBV7-9,TRBD2,TGTGCCAGCAGCTTGCTTGTAGCGGGAGGCCAGCAAGAGACCCAGTACTTC,CASSLLVAGGQQETQYF